Given below is one TCR beta chain in context. This clonotype was picked up one time. No cognate antigen has been identified for it. There are no base qualities to consult, and no much larger clone falls within one base. Single-read evidence is weak. The CDR3 contains 16 residues, cysteine and phenylalanine counted. Only CDR3 DNA is held: 48 bases, read in frame from base 1. V was cut back by 0 bases and J by 1 base, leaving a gap of 11 bases between them. The germline V gene encodes CDR1 SGHRS and CDR2 YFSETQ. This record belongs to a study of CD8 T cells in Susac syndrome (dated by TCRdb to about 2019). A note on the overall study: Among the Susac syndrome patients who were sequenced, clinically active disease was present in about six and clinical remission was observed in roughly eight. At the time of blood withdrawal, Susac syndrome patients were either therapy-naive, taking corticosteroids (with some also receiving IVIg), or on IVIg alone. Whether CD8+ T cell activation and differentiation in Susac syndrome was antigen driven was tested using repertoire sequencing. The study compared CD8+ T cell repertoire clonality among approximately twelve healthy donors, around 14 Susac syndrome patients and about 16 multiple sclerosis patients.

Beyond this particular receptor, the publication reports: Roughly 15 and five Susac-specific public clones were found in the total CD8+ and CD8+ TEMRA repertoires, respectively. The number of individuals in the TCR sequencing and HLA analysis was acknowledged as relatively small. Clonal expansion was observed in Susac syndrome CD8+ repertoires, with the highest expansion in CD8+ TEMRA cells and greater expansion in clinically active than in remitting patients.

High-throughput TCR beta sequencing profiled peripheral blood CD8+ and CD4+ T cells from healthy donors, Susac syndrome patients and multiple sclerosis patients. Susac syndrome patients met recently defined diagnostic criteria for definite or probable disease. Bulk CD8+ and CD4+ T cells were purified by magnetic negative isolation, while CD8+ TEMRA cells were enriched using FACS. Blood was collected in EDTA tubes and processed within 24 hours, with PBMCs isolated through density gradient centrifugation. PBMCs intended for TCR sequencing were cryopreserved in liquid nitrogen and thawed later in a water bath at 37 degrees C. The sorted or isolated CD4+, CD8+ and CD8+ TEMRA cells reached a purity of at least 90%. RNA was extracted with the RNeasy kit and roughly 0.45 to 1 ug was reverse transcribed using random hexamers. TCR beta CDR3 regions were amplified with the immunoSEQ multiplex PCR assay covering 54 Vbeta and 13 Jbeta segments. PCR amplification bias was corrected using a synthetic template baseline for primer optimization and computational correction. In the source study's methods: Reads were assigned to V, D and J genes according to IMGT and analyzed in immunoSEQ Analyzer, with only productive sequences retained. To calculate clonality, Shannon entropy was normalized by log2 of the number of productive unique sequences and then subtracted from one. For each patient and control, public and private clones were evaluated within the 100 most prevalent clones. Clones were defined as Susac-specific when absent from the healthy and MS cohorts, from fewer than 1,200 published viral clones and from other ImmuneACCESS disease sequences. The public reads were run again by TCRdb, first through fastp at Q25 and then through MiXCR, and only productive beta chains were kept. One record per CDR3 amino acid sequence lists the most common genes and DNA. TCRdb, rather than the study authors, made the V and J calls. The sample table contains more than 100,000 distinct CDR3 sequences; only one count was recorded for 85% to 95% of them. 0.25% to 0.3% of the sample belongs to the ten largest clones.

The rearrangement combines TRBV5-1 with TRBJ2-1; the D gene is perhaps TRBD1, from 6 matching bases. The receptor's source is a human donor with Susac syndrome. The sequenced material came from CD8+ T cells from PBMCs. The DNA sequence is as follows: TGCGCCAGCAGCTTGGCCACAGGGAGTTCCTACAATGAGCAGTTCTTC. Translated, it reads CASSLATGSSYNEQFF.